This TCR beta chain was obtained from a study of cytomegalovirus exposure and HLA in healthy donors. Overall study results and limits: Earlier analysis yielded a pattern in which most TCR beta V segments were productive about 87% or about 30% of the time. CMV serostatus was the only recorded immune exposure for donors. It was reported in a later analysis that an Asian-associated ancestry cluster showed fewer N-insertions than the roughly 670-donor mean.

This CDR3 has 16 amino acids. Germline CDR1 SGHTA, CDR2 FQGNSA. Trimming took 8 bases from V and 1 from J; bases not matched to a gene: 10. PCR involved 60 Vbeta and 13 Jbeta primers. The repertoire was sequenced with immunoSEQ multiplex PCR; TCRdb's copy has only in-frame clones and lacks some. Of about 170,000 clones listed, around 80% are singletons. Comments on this clone: What it binds is unknown.

Sequencing input: PBMCs. The chain is built from TRBV7-2 and TRBJ2-3; 9 bases agree with TRBD2. This sequence originates from a woman between 50 and 59 years old in good health and CMV-seropositive. The CDR3 DNA reads TGTGCCAGCGGGACGGGGCGGGGGGGGCGCACAGATACGCAGTATTTT. Translating gives CASGTGRGGRTDTQYF.